This T cell receptor beta chain was profiled in a study of CD8 T cells in ankylosing spondylitis. Study results and caveats: What seemed typical of ankylosing spondylitis blood was a TCR beta motif built from several highly homologous variants.

The V end was cut by 5 bases, the J end by 5 bases, with 18 bases between. Germline CDR1 is SEHNR and CDR2 is FQNEAQ (reference sequence). The length of the CDR3 is 15 residues. Each TCR beta library was made by quantitative 5'-RACE that incorporated molecular barcodes. Each CDR3 protein is one row after TCRdb ran MiXCR on the 5' RACE reads. The sample contains a few hundred thousand distinct CDR3 sequences, about 22% of which appear only once. With respect to this clonotype: No antigen is known for it.

Sequenced: blood, either unsorted or a sorted T cell fraction (not recorded which). V gene TRBV7-9 combines with J gene TRBJ2-5, with TRBD2 as a possible D gene (6 bases). This clonotype originated in a male donor with ankylosing spondylitis. The CDR3 DNA sequence: TGTGCCAGCAGCGCACCAGGGACTCCGGGGGAGACCCAGTACTTC. It yields the protein CASSAPGTPGETQYF.